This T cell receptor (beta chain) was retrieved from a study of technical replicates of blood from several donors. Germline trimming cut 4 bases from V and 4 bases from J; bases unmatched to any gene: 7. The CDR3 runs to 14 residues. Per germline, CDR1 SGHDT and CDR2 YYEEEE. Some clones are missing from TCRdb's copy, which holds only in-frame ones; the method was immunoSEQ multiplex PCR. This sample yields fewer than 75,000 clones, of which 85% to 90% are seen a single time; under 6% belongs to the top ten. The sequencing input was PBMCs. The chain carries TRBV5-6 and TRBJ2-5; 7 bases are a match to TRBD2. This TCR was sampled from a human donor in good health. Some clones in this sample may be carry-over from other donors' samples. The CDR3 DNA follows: TGTGCCAGCAGCCGCCTCGGGGGGACAGAGACCCAGTACTTC. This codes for CASSRLGGTETQYF. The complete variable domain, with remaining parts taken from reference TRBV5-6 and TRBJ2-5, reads DAGVTQSPTHLIKTRGQQVTLRCSPKSGHDTVSWYQQALGQGPQFIFQYYEEEERQRGNFPDRFSGHQFPNYSSELNVNALLLGDSALYLCASSRLGGTETQYFGPGTRLLVL.